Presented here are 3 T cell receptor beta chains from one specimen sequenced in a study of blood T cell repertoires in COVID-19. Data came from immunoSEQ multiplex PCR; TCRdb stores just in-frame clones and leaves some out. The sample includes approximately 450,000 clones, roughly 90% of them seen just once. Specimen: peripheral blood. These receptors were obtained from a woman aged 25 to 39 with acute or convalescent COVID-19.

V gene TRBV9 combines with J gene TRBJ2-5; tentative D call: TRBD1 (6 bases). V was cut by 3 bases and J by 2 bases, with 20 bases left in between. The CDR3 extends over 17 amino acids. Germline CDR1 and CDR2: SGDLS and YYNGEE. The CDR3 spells CASSESTGFGYQETQYF. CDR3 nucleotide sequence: TGTGCCAGCAGCGAGAGTACAGGGTTTGGTTATCAAGAGACCCAGTACTTC.

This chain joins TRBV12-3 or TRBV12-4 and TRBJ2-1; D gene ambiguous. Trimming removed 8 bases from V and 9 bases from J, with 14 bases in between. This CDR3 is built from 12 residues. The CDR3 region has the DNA TGTGCCAGCTCAGAAGAGTGGAGTGAGCAGTTCTTC. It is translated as CASSEEWSEQFF.

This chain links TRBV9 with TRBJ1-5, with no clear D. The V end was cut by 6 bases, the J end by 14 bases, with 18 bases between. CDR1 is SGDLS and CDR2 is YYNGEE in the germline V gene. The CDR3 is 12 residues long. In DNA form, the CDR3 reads TGTGCCAGCATCTCGGATTGGCGGATAGAGCATTTT. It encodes CASISDWRIEHF.